This T cell receptor beta chain was identified in a study of blood T cells in healthy people across ages. General study points: Both higher diversity and more naive CD4+ cells marked long-lived donors when set against aged donors.

A few counts support this clonotype. Its matching antigen is unknown. A second PCR, run for about 7 to 12 cycles, used a sample-barcoded 5' primer plus a J-beta primer mix. With 12 random nucleotides, a template-switch adaptor tagged each individual cDNA molecule. Any given sample supplied a minimum of 2.5 million CDR3-containing paired-end reads. MiXCR was run by TCRdb on the 5' RACE reads, yielding one entry per CDR3 protein. The table lists about 1.5 million distinct CDR3 sequences, roughly 43% of them singletons, with around 4% in the top ten. The sample, 7.5 to 10 milliliters of peripheral blood, was drawn from each donor. Germline lookup yields CDR1 SQVTM and CDR2 ANQGSEA. Trimming stripped 1 base from V and 5 bases from J, with 3 bases between. This CDR3 contains 11 residues.

The sequence came from a woman younger than 30 in good health. V and J are TRBV29-1 and TRBJ1-5, with D unclear. The specimen sequenced was blood. CDR3 in amino acids: CSVEGHQPQHF. DNA for the CDR3: TGCAGCGTTGAAGGGCATCAGCCCCAGCATTTT.